This T cell receptor beta chain was sequenced during a study of response to subunit inactivated influenza vaccine (dated by TCRdb to 2016 to 2019). For the wider study: To follow how T cells responded to a trivalent subunit inactivated influenza vaccine, the researchers relied on deep quantitative profiling of the T cell receptor repertoire. What the authors observed across the whole study: The authors proposed that each seasonal influenza vaccination may bring in only a limited number of new T cells.

The protocol used for the library was RT-PCR. Instrument on record: Illumina HiSeq 2500. The public reads were quality trimmed at Q25 with fastp and then assembled into clones with MiXCR by TCRdb, keeping productive beta chains. CDR3 protein duplicates are merged, each entry listing the most common genes and DNA. The sample contains some 850,000 distinct CDR3 sequences, less than 20% of them found a single time. 9.5% to 13% of the sample comes from the top ten. Trimming takes 1 base from V and 8 bases from J, and the germline ends sit 17 bases apart. In the germline V gene, CDR1 corresponds to SGHVS and CDR2 to FQNEAQ. The CDR3 goes from the cysteine to the phenylalanine over 15 residues. Only CDR3 DNA remains: 45 bases, in frame from the first base. Turning to this clonotype: No cognate antigen has been identified for it. No base quality values were provided; no much bigger clone lies one nucleotide off.

This TCR derives from a man over 45 who received an inactivated influenza vaccine. Donor details come from another sample of the same person, matched by shared clones. The source material was PBMCs from blood, sampled about 5 days after vaccination. Recombination connected TRBV7-8 to TRBJ1-2; TRBD1 is a possible D gene, resting on 6 matching bases. The encoded CDR3 is CASSLVARGVYGYTF. The DNA is TGTGCCAGCAGCTTAGTTGCGAGGGGGGTATACGGCTACACCTTC.